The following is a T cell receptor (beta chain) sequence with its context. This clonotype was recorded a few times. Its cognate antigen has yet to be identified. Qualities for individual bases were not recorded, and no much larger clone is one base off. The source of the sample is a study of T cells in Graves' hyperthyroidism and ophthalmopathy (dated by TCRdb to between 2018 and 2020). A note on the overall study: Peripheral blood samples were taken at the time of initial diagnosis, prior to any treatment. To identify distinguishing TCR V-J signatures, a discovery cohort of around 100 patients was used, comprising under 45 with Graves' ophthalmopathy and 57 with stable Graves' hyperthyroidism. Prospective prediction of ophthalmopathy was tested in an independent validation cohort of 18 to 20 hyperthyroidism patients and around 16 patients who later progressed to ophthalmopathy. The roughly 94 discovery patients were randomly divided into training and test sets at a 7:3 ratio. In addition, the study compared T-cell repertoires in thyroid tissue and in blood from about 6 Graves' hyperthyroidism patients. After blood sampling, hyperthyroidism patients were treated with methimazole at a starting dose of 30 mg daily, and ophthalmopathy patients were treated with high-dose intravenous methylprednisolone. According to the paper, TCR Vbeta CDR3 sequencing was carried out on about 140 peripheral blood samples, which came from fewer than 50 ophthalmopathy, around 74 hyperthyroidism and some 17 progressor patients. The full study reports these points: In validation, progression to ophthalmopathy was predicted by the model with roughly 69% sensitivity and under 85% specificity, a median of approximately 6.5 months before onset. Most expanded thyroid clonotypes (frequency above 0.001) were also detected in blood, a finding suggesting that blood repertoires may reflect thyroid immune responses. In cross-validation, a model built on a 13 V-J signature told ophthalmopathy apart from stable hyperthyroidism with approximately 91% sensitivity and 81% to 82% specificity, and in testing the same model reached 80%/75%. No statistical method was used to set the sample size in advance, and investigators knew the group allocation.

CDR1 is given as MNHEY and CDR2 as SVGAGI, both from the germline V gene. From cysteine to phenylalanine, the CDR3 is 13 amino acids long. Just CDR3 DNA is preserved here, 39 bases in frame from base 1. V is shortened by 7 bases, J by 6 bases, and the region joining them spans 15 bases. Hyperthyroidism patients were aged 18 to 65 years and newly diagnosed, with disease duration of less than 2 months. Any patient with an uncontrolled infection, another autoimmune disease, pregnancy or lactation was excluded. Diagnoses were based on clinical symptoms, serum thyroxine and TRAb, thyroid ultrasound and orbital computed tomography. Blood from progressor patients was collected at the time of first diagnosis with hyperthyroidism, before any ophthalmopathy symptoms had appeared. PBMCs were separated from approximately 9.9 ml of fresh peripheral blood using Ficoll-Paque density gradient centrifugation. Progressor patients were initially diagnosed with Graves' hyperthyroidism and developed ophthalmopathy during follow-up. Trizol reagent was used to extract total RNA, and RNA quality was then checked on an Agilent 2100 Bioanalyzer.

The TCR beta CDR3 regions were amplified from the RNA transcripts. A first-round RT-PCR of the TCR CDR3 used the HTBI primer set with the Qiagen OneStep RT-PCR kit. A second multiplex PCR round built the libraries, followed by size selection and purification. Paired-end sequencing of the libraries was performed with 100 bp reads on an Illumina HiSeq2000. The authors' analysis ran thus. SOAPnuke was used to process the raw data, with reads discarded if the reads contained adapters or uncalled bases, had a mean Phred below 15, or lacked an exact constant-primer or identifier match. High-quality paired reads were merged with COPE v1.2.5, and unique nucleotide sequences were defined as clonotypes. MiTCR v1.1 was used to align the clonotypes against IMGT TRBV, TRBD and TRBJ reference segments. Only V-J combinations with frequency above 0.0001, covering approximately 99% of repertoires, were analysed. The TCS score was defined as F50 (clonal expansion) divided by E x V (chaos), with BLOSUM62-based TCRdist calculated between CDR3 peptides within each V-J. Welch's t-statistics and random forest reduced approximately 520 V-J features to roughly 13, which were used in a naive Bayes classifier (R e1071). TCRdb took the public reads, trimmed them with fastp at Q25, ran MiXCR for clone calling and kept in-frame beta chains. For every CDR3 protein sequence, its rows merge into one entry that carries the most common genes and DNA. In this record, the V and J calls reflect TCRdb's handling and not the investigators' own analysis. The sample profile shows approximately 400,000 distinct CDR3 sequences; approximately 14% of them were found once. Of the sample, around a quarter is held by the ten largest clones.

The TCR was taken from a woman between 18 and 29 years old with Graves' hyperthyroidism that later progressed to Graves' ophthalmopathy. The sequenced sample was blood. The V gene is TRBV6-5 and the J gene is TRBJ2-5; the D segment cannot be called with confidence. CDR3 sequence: CASTSYPSKTQYF. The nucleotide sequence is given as TGTGCCAGCACATCATACCCCTCAAAGACCCAGTACTTC.